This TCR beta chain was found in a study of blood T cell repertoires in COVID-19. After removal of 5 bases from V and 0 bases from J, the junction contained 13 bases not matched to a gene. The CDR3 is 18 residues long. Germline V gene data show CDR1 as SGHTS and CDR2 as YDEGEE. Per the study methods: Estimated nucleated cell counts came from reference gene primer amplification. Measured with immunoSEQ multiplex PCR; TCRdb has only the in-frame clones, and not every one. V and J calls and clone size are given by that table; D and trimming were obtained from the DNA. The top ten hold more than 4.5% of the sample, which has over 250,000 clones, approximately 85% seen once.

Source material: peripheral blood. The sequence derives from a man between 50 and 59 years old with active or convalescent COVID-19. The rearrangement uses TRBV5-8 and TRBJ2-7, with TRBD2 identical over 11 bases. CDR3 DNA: TGTGCCAGCAGGAATTTTGGACTAGCGGGCCCTAGCTCCTACGAGCAGTACTTC. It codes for CASRNFGLAGPSSYEQYF.